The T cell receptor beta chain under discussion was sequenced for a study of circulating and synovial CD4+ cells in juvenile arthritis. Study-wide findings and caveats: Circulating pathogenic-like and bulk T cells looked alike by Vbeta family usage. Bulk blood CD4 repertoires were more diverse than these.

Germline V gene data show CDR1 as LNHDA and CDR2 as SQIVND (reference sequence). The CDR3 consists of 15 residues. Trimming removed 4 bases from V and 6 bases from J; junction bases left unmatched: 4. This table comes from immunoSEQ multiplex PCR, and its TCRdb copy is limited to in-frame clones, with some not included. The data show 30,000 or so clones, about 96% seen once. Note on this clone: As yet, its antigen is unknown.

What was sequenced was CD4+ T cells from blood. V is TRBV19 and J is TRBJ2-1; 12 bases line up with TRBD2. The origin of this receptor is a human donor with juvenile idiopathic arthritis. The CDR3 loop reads CASSREGLAGNEQFF. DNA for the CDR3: TGTGCCAGTAGTAGAGAGGGACTAGCGGGCAATGAGCAGTTCTTC.